This T cell receptor beta chain was found in a study of blood T cells in healthy people across ages. Study as a whole: Template switching picked up about one barcoded beta molecule for each two T cells.

Together with a sample-barcoded 5' primer, a J-beta primer mix was included in a second PCR lasting about 6 to 12 cycles. Samples each returned at least 2.5 million CDR3-containing paired-end reads. From the 5' RACE reads, TCRdb called clonotypes with MiXCR, one entry per CDR3 protein. The sample shows over a million distinct CDR3 sequences, 40% to 55% of them seen only once. The J segment lost 4 bases and the V segment lost 3 bases, leaving 18 bases of the junction unmatched. Germline CDR1 and CDR2: SEHNR and FQNEAQ (reference sequence). The CDR3 has 19 residues. To note about this clonotype: Its antigen is unknown.

Study results and limitations: Diversity of TCR beta correlated strongly with naive T cell percentage.

The genes are TRBV7-9 and TRBJ2-1; 7 nucleotides agree with TRBD1. The sequencing sample was made of blood. This TCR came from a woman aged 55-70 years in good health. This CDR3 reads CASSFRTGPSGERYNEQFF. The CDR3 coding sequence is TGTGCCAGCAGCTTCCGGACAGGCCCAAGTGGGGAGAGATACAATGAGCAGTTCTTC. The full variable domain, with the rest looked up from reference TRBV7-9 and TRBJ2-1, is DTGVSQNPRHKITKRGQNVTFRCDPISEHNRLYWYRQTLGQGPEFLTYFQNEAQLEKSRLLSDRFSAERPKGSFSTLEIQRTEQGDSAMYLCASSFRTGPSGERYNEQFFGPGTRLTVL.